The 2 T cell receptor beta chains below come from one sample, sequenced in a study of Graves' ophthalmopathy and Graves' hyperthyroidism (dated by TCRdb to 2017 to 2018). TCRdb records Illumina HiSeq 2000 as the sequencer. TCR beta CDR3 regions were amplified from RNA transcripts for repertoire sequencing. The first round of RT-PCR was done with HTBI primers and the Qiagen OneStep RT-PCR kit, and was followed by a second round of multiplex PCR, then size selection and purification. The raw public data were reprocessed by TCRdb itself: fastp quality trimming at Q25, MiXCR clonotype calling, in-frame beta chains only. Every CDR3 protein is listed once, alongside the most common genes and DNA of its rows. This sample lists 200,000 to 250,000 distinct CDR3 sequences; about 22% were detected once. The ten biggest clones cover roughly 40% of the sample. The sample comprised peripheral blood. Source of these receptors: a woman aged 45-65 years with Graves' ophthalmopathy. Donor details come from another sample of the same person, matched by shared clones.

In this sample, this clonotype turned up many times. V and J are TRBV6-5 and TRBJ2-7, with TRBD2 as a possible D gene (7 bases). This CDR3 region has 13 residues. V was pared by 11 bases and J by 0 bases, with 14 bases between. Germline-derived CDR1 and CDR2 are MNHEY and SVGAGI. The CDR3 spells CAAGGLNSYEQYF. Written as DNA, the CDR3 is TGTGCCGCCGGGGGGCTGAACTCCTACGAGCAGTACTTC.

This clonotype occurred many times. The rearrangement uses TRBV12-3 or TRBV12-4 and TRBJ1-1; 9 bases match TRBD1. The V gene end was trimmed by 2 bases and the J gene end by 9 bases; junction bases not matched to a gene: 10. CDR3 length equals 15 residues. The CDR3 sequence: CASSLRGGGTGQAFF. The CDR3 DNA is TGTGCCAGCAGTTTAAGAGGCGGTGGGACAGGGCAAGCTTTCTTT.